This passage covers 16 T cell receptor beta chains from one sample sequenced in a study of human T cells and chemical hapten exposure. TCRdb passed the RACE reads through MiXCR, listing each CDR3 protein once. Of roughly 70,000 distinct CDR3 sequences listed, over 7.5% were seen once; the top ten hold more than 2.5%. This sample's time point: patch test 1, 2 weeks after DPC sensitization. Treatment of the sample: therapeutic diphenylcyclopropenone sensitization with weekly scalp DPC. The sample here was whole blood, taken in connection with sensitization to the hapten diphenylcyclopropenone (DPC). These receptors came from a woman in her 40s with alopecia areata. Some clones in this sample may be carry-over from other donors' samples.

This clonotype was seen ten or more times. The chain joins TRBV12-3 or TRBV12-4 to TRBJ1-5; 8 bases line up with TRBD1. The J segment lost 4 bases and the V segment lost 1 base, leaving 0 bases of the junction unmatched. CDR3 length: 14 residues. CDR3 sequence (DNA): TGTGCCAGCAGTTTAGGGACAGGGAATCAGCCCCAGCATTTT. It encodes CASSLGTGNQPQHF.

Of note for this clonotype: The conserved closing phenylalanine or tryptophan is absent in this CDR3, likely reflecting a read error. The gene calls are TRBV12-3 or TRBV12-4 and TRBJ2-1; D perhaps matches TRBD2 (6 bases). V was cut by 1 base and J by 9 bases, with 10 bases left in between. The CDR3 contains 13 residues. In DNA form, the CDR3 reads TGTGCCAGCAGTTTAGACGGGGGAGGTGAGCAGTTCTAC. This sequence encodes CASSLDGGGEQFY.

The sample holds many counts of this clonotype. This sequence joins TRBV7-2 and TRBJ2-1; 11 nucleotides align to TRBD2. V lost 2 bases, J lost 4 bases, and 4 bases stayed unmatched. The length of the CDR3 is 16 residues. Germline loops: CDR1 SGHTA, CDR2 FQGNSA. CDR3 nucleotides: TGTGCCAGCAGCTTACTAGCGGGGGGCGGATACAATGAGCAGTTCTTC. Amino acids: CASSLLAGGGYNEQFF.

The chain recombines TRBV5-1 with TRBJ2-4; D is unresolved. Germline-derived CDR1 and CDR2 are SGHRS and YFSETQ. Deletions cut 0 bases from V and 4 bases from J, with 8 bases between. The CDR3 runs 14 residues. The CDR3 spells CASSLGPEKNIQYF. The CDR3 coding sequence is TGCGCCAGCAGCTTGGGACCCGAAAAAAACATTCAGTACTTC.

This clonotype was counted ten times or more. The rearrangement joins TRBV7-3 to TRBJ2-3; 11 bases agree with TRBD2. The CDR3 extends over 15 amino acids. In germline, CDR1 is SGHTA, CDR2 FQGTGA. The V gene end was trimmed by 3 bases and the J gene end by 3 bases; junction bases not matched to a gene: 2. The CDR3 sequence is CASSLTSGVTDTQYF. The CDR3, as DNA: TGTGCCAGCAGCTTGACTAGCGGGGTGACAGATACGCAGTATTTT.

The chain couples TRBV28 to TRBJ2-5, with a weak D call TRBD2 (6 bases). The CDR3 runs 12 residues. Germline V gene sequence: CDR1 MDHEN, CDR2 SYDVKM. With 4 bases removed from V and 6 bases from J, the gap between germline ends came to 9 bases. This CDR3 reads CASSSSAQTQYF. In DNA, the CDR3 is TGTGCCAGCAGTTCTAGCGCACAGACCCAGTACTTC.

Ten or more counts support this clonotype. V is TRBV6-2 or TRBV6-3 and J is TRBJ2-5; TRBD1 is a possible D gene (5 bases). V gave up 2 bases and J gave up 7 bases, with 14 bases separating them. The length of the CDR3 is 14 residues. CDR1 is MNHEY, CDR2 SVGEGT, per germline. CDR3 in amino acids: CASSYPDNSVTQYF. DNA for the CDR3: TGTGCCAGCAGTTACCCGGACAATTCGGTGACCCAGTACTTC.

This clonotype was observed at least ten times. This chain connects TRBV4-2 to TRBJ1-6; D possibly corresponds to TRBD1 (5 bases). Germline V gives CDR1 LGHNA, CDR2 YNFKEQ. Trimming removed 0 bases at V and 6 bases at J, with 9 bases between. CDR3 length: 15 residues. CDR3 amino acids: CASSQEWTINSPLHF. CDR3 nucleotides: TGTGCCAGCAGCCAAGAATGGACAATTAATTCACCCCTCCACTTT.

In its sample, this clonotype was seen many times. The J gene is TRBJ2-7, the V gene TRBV6-6; TRBD1 matches at 11 bases. Germline V gene lookup returns CDR1 MNHNY and CDR2 SVGAGI (reference sequence). V shed 6 bases and J 1 base; nucleotides not matched to a gene: 2. The CDR3 has 14 residues. Written as DNA, the CDR3 is TGTGCCAGCAGCCGGGACAGGGGGTCCTACGAGCAGTACTTC. Protein sequence: CASSRDRGSYEQYF.

In this sample, this clonotype turned up many times. The chain links TRBV4-3 to TRBJ2-3; perhaps TRBD2 as D (6 bases). This CDR3 is built from 14 residues. The germline V gene has CDR1 LGHNA and CDR2 YSLEER. V was cut by 0 bases and J by 7 bases, with 11 bases left in between. CDR3 region: CASSQDSGSYTQYF. The CDR3 DNA reads as TGCGCCAGCAGCCAAGATAGCGGTTCTTATACGCAGTATTTT.

This clonotype occurred many times. This chain connects TRBV7-8 to TRBJ2-4, with 7 bases lining up with TRBD2. CDR3 size: 17 residues. Unmatched junction bases numbered 7, after V lost 1 base and J lost 1 base. Germline V gene lookup returns CDR1 SGHVS and CDR2 FQNEAQ. DNA for the CDR3: TGTGCCAGCAGCTTAGGGTTGGGGAGGGAGGCCAAAAACATTCAGTACTTC. It specifies CASSLGLGREAKNIQYF.

In this sample, this clonotype turned up a few times. The CDR3 here is CSANALGTTDTQYF. For the CDR3, the DNA is TGCAGTGCTAACGCCTTGGGGACCACAGATACGCAGTATTTT. The J gene is TRBJ2-3, the V gene TRBV20-1; D tentatively reads TRBD1 or TRBD2 (5 bases each). CDR1 DFQATT and CDR2 SNEGSKA come from the germline V gene (reference sequence). The CDR3 has 14 amino acids. Trimming removed 4 bases at V and 2 bases at J, with 13 bases between.

The chain joins TRBV6-5 to TRBJ2-7; the match to TRBD1 covers 7 bases. There are 16 residues in the CDR3. Germline CDR1 is MNHEY and CDR2 is SVGAGI. After removal of 0 bases from V and 1 base from J, the junction contained 6 bases not matched to a gene. The CDR3 region is CASSYSAGGLSYEQYF. As DNA, the CDR3 is TGTGCCAGCAGTTACTCCGCAGGGGGTTTGTCCTACGAGCAGTACTTC.

This clonotype was seen many times. V gene TRBV11-2 combines with J gene TRBJ2-5; TRBD2 aligns across 12 bases. This CDR3 has 18 residues. V lost 1 base, J lost 2 bases, and 8 bases stayed unmatched. Germline V gene sequence: CDR1 SGHAT, CDR2 FQNNGV. CDR3 loop: CASSLGQTSGGYQETQYF. CDR3 bases: TGTGCCAGCAGCTTAGGCCAAACTAGCGGGGGGTATCAAGAGACCCAGTACTTC.

This clonotype has more than one count but fewer than ten. The gene calls are TRBV7-2 and TRBJ2-1; D gene unclear. With 3 bases removed from V and 2 bases from J, the gap between germline ends came to 11 bases. The CDR3 runs 15 residues. The V gene's germline CDR1 is SGHTA and CDR2 FQGNSA. CDR3 sequence: CASSLAASTYNEQFF. In DNA, the CDR3 is TGTGCCAGCAGCTTGGCCGCCTCTACCTACAATGAGCAGTTCTTC. Combining the CDR3 with reference TRBV7-2 and TRBJ2-1 gives the whole variable domain GAGVSQSPSNKVTEKGKDVELRCDPISGHTALYWYRQSLGQGLEFLIYFQGNSAPDKSGLPSDRFSAERTGGSVSTLTIQRTQQEDSAVYLCASSLAASTYNEQFFGPGTRLTVL.

This clonotype was seen at least ten times. The rearrangement joins TRBV5-8 to TRBJ2-5, with D hard to call. V was shortened by 0 bases and J by 4 bases, with 7 bases between the two germline ends. Germline loops: CDR1 SGHTS, CDR2 YDEGEE. This CDR3 is built from 13 residues. This CDR3 is CASSLDRLETQYF. CDR3 nucleotides: TGTGCCAGCAGCTTGGACAGACTAGAGACCCAGTACTTC.